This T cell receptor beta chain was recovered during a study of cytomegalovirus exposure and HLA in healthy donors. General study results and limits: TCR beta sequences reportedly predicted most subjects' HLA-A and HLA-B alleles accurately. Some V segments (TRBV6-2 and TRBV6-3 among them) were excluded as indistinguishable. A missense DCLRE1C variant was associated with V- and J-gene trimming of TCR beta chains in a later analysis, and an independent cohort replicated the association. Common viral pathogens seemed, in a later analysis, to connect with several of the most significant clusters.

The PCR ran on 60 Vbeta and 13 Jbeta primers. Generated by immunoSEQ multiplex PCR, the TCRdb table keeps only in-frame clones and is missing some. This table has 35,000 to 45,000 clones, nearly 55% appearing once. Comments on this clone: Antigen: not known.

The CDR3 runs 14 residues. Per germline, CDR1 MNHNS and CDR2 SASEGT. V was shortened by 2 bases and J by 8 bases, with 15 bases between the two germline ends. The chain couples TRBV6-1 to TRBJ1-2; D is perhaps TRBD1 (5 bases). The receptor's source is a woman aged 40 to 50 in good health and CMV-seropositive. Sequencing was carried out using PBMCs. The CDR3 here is CASSEWGRVVGYTF. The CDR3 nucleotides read TGTGCCAGCAGTGAATGGGGCAGGGTTGTGGGCTACACCTTC.